This T cell receptor beta chain was documented in a study of radiotherapy plus CTLA-4 blockade in lung cancer. Notes on the study in general: Blood saw expansion of tumor-derived TCR clones after radiotherapy plus ipilimumab.

The study gave focal radiation plus ipilimumab CTLA-4 blockade to patients with chemo-refractory metastatic non-small-cell lung cancer. Regarding this clone: As yet, its antigen is unknown.

With 1 base removed from V and 6 bases from J, the gap between germline ends came to 17 bases. The germline gives CDR1 SGHAT, CDR2 FQDESV (reference sequence). There are 16 residues in the CDR3. The protocol was immunoSEQ multiplex PCR, while the TCRdb copy is restricted to in-frame clones and leaves out a portion. The data show 60,000 to 85,000 clones, approximately 86% seen once. The V and J genes are TRBV11-1 and TRBJ2-3; maybe TRBD1 (5 bases). Sequences were derived from peripheral blood, sampled from a patient treated with radiotherapy plus ipilimumab. The source of this sequence is a human donor with non-small cell lung cancer who had stable disease on radiotherapy plus ipilimumab. CDR3 residues: CASSLGGRESADTQYF. Here the CDR3 DNA reads TGTGCCAGCAGCTTAGGTGGCAGGGAATCGGCGGATACGCAGTATTTT.